Shown below are 2 T cell receptor beta chains from a single sample sequenced in a study of T cell responses to AZD1222 COVID-19 vaccine. The protocol was immunoSEQ multiplex PCR, while the TCRdb copy is restricted to in-frame clones and leaves out a portion. This table has approximately 100,000 clones, over 75% appearing once. The sample in question was peripheral blood, obtained 28 days after the second AZD1222 dose. These receptors all come from an adult who received the AZD1222 COVID-19 vaccine.

The rearrangement links TRBV7-2 to TRBJ1-5; no definite D call. The CDR3 contains 15 residues. CDR1 is SGHTA and CDR2 is FQGNSA in the germline V gene. Trimming cost V 1 base and J 0 bases, with 7 bases left between them. The CDR3 region is CASSLGSNSNQPQHF. In DNA, the CDR3 is TGTGCCAGCAGCTTAGGGAGTAATAGCAATCAGCCCCAGCATTTT.

This chain joins TRBV12-3 or TRBV12-4 and TRBJ2-7; weak D call: TRBD1 (6 bases). The CDR3 extends over 13 amino acids. Trimming left V 1 base short and J 4 bases short, with 8 bases between. The CDR3 region is CASSLDRAYEQYF. DNA of the CDR3: TGTGCCAGCAGTTTAGACAGGGCTTACGAGCAGTACTTC.